The 29 T cell receptor beta chains given below trace back to one sample, sequenced in a study of blood T cell repertoires in COVID-19. Here immunoSEQ multiplex PCR was the method, and the copy in TCRdb shows in-frame clones only, minus some. The sample lists approximately 97,000 clones; about 87% were seen once. Sequencing was carried out using peripheral blood. These receptors were obtained from a man aged 45-65 years with active or convalescent COVID-19.

The rearrangement uses TRBV2 and TRBJ2-1; TRBD1 agrees at 11 bases. V was pared by 2 bases and J by 9 bases, with 9 bases of the junction left unmatched. CDR1 is SNHLY, CDR2 FYNNEI, per germline. This CDR3 is 16 amino acids long. CDR3 amino acids: CASSEIQFGTGGEQFF. CDR3 DNA: TGTGCCAGCAGTGAAATCCAGTTCGGGACAGGGGGTGAGCAGTTCTTC.

The chain has TRBV4-1 and TRBJ1-2, with D possibly matching TRBD1 (5 bases). Germline values: CDR1 MGHRA, CDR2 YSYEKL. Deletions cut 0 bases from V and 5 bases from J, with 10 bases between. The CDR3 has 14 residues. The CDR3 loop reads CASSQERGTYGYTF. Here the CDR3 DNA reads TGCGCCAGCAGCCAAGAGCGGGGGACGTATGGCTACACCTTC.

This clone was counted once. The chain has TRBV30 and TRBJ2-5, with D possibly matching TRBD2 (6 bases). The V gene lost 0 bases and the J gene lost 2 bases, with 13 bases spanning the gap. The CDR3 runs to 15 residues. The germline CDR1 and CDR2 sequences are GTSNPN and SVGIG (reference sequence). CDR3 bases: TGTGCCTGGAGTGTACTAGGAGGGTCACAAGAGACCCAGTACTTC. Amino acids: CAWSVLGGSQETQYF.

The chain has TRBV5-1 and TRBJ2-7; TRBD2 might be the D (6 bases). V dropped 0 bases and J dropped 1 base, with 17 bases sitting between them. CDR3 length equals 17 residues. The germline V gene encodes CDR1 SGHRS and CDR2 YFSETQ. CDR3 DNA sequence: TGCGCCAGCAGCTTGGCCGAGGCACTCGGGGGTTCCTACGAGCAGTACTTC. This sequence encodes CASSLAEALGGSYEQYF.

V gene TRBV24-1 combines with J gene TRBJ2-1; 8 bases align to TRBD2. Germline loops: CDR1 KGHDR, CDR2 SFDVKD. With 4 bases clipped from V and 7 bases from J, the junction kept 11 bases outside the gene matches. The CDR3 is 16 amino acids. The CDR3 is CATSDPSDGGANEQFF. In DNA, the CDR3 is TGTGCCACCAGTGACCCCTCTGACGGGGGGGCGAATGAGCAGTTCTTC.

The V and J genes are TRBV6-5 and TRBJ1-6; 8 bases match TRBD1. Unmatched junction bases numbered 8, after V lost 0 bases and J lost 10 bases. This CDR3 is built from 16 residues. Germline V gene data show CDR1 as MNHEY and CDR2 as SVGAGI. The DNA for the CDR3 is TGTGCCAGCAGTTACTCTTCAGGGGGCTTAGGGTCACCCCTCCACTTT. Protein: CASSYSSGGLGSPLHF.

This rearrangement joins TRBV19 to TRBJ2-3, with 7 bases aligning to TRBD2. The CDR3 is 15 residues long. Germline CDR1 and CDR2: LNHDA and SQIVND (reference sequence). After removal of 4 bases from V and 0 bases from J, the junction contained 4 bases not matched to a gene. The CDR3 DNA follows: TGTGCCAGTAGTAATCGGGGGGAAAGCACAGATACGCAGTATTTT. Translating gives CASSNRGESTDTQYF.

This sequence joins TRBV12-3 or TRBV12-4 and TRBJ1-5; D not resolved. The CDR3 consists of 13 residues. V dropped 6 bases and J dropped 1 base, with 7 bases sitting between them. CDR3 in amino acids: CASSRQSNQPQHF. CDR3 bases: TGTGCCAGCAGCCGTCAGAGCAATCAGCCCCAGCATTTT.

This clone was picked up one time. CDR3: CASSQELAGGQETQYF. In DNA form, the CDR3 reads TGTGCCAGCAGCCAAGAGCTAGCGGGGGGGCAAGAGACCCAGTACTTC. The chain has TRBV4-2 and TRBJ2-5; 12 bases map to TRBD2. J was trimmed by 2 bases and V by 0 bases; bases with no gene match: 1. The CDR3 runs to 16 residues. The germline gives CDR1 LGHNA, CDR2 YNFKEQ.

The rearrangement links TRBV15 to TRBJ2-4, with 9 nucleotides matching TRBD1. The CDR3 runs to 15 residues. V trimming: 4 bases; J trimming: 7 bases; junction bases outside the gene matches: 8. Germline V gene data show CDR1 as LNHNV and CDR2 as YYDKDF (reference sequence). This CDR3 is CATSMRGTGYNIQYF. CDR3 nucleotide sequence: TGTGCCACCAGCATGAGGGGGACAGGGTACAACATTCAGTACTTC.

V usage is TRBV27 and J usage is TRBJ2-3; 15 bases fit TRBD2. The germline V gene encodes CDR1 MNHEY and CDR2 SMNVEV (reference sequence). This CDR3 has 16 residues. V shed 4 bases and J 5 bases; nucleotides not matched to a gene: 4. The chain's CDR3 is CASSYGLAGGQDTQYF. Here the CDR3 DNA reads TGTGCCAGCAGTTACGGACTAGCGGGGGGGCAAGATACGCAGTATTTT.

In this sample, this clone turned up a few times. The chain carries TRBV20-1 and TRBJ2-3; a weak D match, TRBD2 (6 bases). V was cut by 3 bases and J by 0 bases, with 10 bases left in between. Germline CDR1 and CDR2: DFQATT and SNEGSKA (reference sequence). There are 14 residues in the CDR3. The CDR3 is CSASFGTSTDTQYF. The CDR3 nucleotides are TGCAGTGCTAGTTTCGGGACTAGCACAGATACGCAGTATTTT.

This rearrangement joins TRBV3-1 (or the pseudogene TRBV3-2) to TRBJ2-7, with 8 positions matching TRBD2. Trimming removed 1 base from V and 3 bases from J; junction bases left unmatched: 2. Germline V gene data show CDR1 as LGHDT and CDR2 as YNNKEL (reference sequence). The CDR3 extends over 14 amino acids. In DNA form, the CDR3 reads TGTGCCAGCAGCCAAGTCGGGGGGGGCTACGAGCAGTACTTC. As protein: CASSQVGGGYEQYF.

The J gene is TRBJ2-5, the V gene TRBV7-9; perhaps TRBD2 as D (5 bases). The germline V and J ends were trimmed by 4 bases and 5 bases, with 20 bases remaining between them. CDR1 and CDR2 (germline): SEHNR, FQNEAQ (reference sequence). The CDR3 has 16 residues. The CDR3 is CASSSLGQRERETQYF. CDR3 coding DNA: TGTGCCAGCAGCTCCTTGGGCCAGAGGGAAAGGGAGACCCAGTACTTC.

The chain combines TRBV19 with TRBJ1-1; TRBD1 aligns across 11 bases. The trim removed 7 bases at V and 5 bases at J, leaving 3 bases unmatched. Germline V gene lookup returns CDR1 LNHDA and CDR2 SQIVND (reference sequence). This CDR3 is 13 amino acids long. The CDR3 loop reads CASKDRGPTEAFF. CDR3 sequence (DNA): TGTGCCAGTAAGGACAGGGGGCCGACTGAAGCTTTCTTT. The entire variable domain, with the rest obtained from reference TRBV19 and TRBJ1-1, is as follows: DGGITQSPKYLFRKEGQNVTLSCEQNLNHDAMYWYRQDPGQGLRLIYYSQIVNDFQKGDIAEGYSVSREKKESFPLTVTSAQKNPTAFYLCASKDRGPTEAFFGQGTRLTVV.

This chain connects TRBV13 to TRBJ2-3; TRBD2 is a possible D gene (6 bases). CDR1 is PRHDT and CDR2 is FYEKMQ in the germline V gene (reference sequence). V gave up 5 bases and J gave up 4 bases, with 19 bases separating them. The CDR3 spans 16 residues. The CDR3 loop reads CASSPQRLRGADTQYF. CDR3 nucleotides: TGTGCCAGCAGCCCTCAGCGGCTTCGCGGGGCAGATACGCAGTATTTT.

The table lists this clone with a few counts. The rearrangement joins TRBV4-1 to TRBJ2-1, with 9 bases lining up with TRBD2. V was pared by 4 bases and J by 9 bases, with 7 bases of the junction left unmatched. From germline, CDR1 is MGHRA and CDR2 YSYEKL. The CDR3 loop spans 14 amino acids. The CDR3 sequence: CASSPWETSGEQFF. CDR3 DNA sequence: TGCGCCAGCAGCCCCTGGGAGACTAGCGGTGAGCAGTTCTTC.

CDR3 sequence (DNA): TGTGCCAGCAGTTTGGGCAGCTCCTACGAGCAGTACGTC. Protein sequence: CASSLGSSYEQYV. The chain couples TRBV28 to TRBJ2-7; D gene uncertain. CDR3 length equals 13 residues. The germline CDR1 and CDR2 sequences are MDHEN and SYDVKM. The V gene lost 3 bases and the J gene lost 0 bases, with 6 bases spanning the gap.

The chain uses TRBV20-1 and TRBJ2-5, with a weak D call TRBD1 (6 bases). Germline lookup yields CDR1 DFQATT and CDR2 SNEGSKA (reference sequence). The germline V and J ends were trimmed by 6 bases and 5 bases, with 7 bases remaining between them. The length of the CDR3 is 10 residues. In nucleotides, the CDR3 is TGCAGTGCGCAGGGGGAGACCCAGTACTTC. Protein: CSAQGETQYF.

The chain joins TRBV7-9 to TRBJ2-3, with 7 bases identical to TRBD1. The J segment lost 3 bases and the V segment lost 6 bases, leaving 9 bases of the junction unmatched. The germline gives CDR1 SEHNR, CDR2 FQNEAQ (reference sequence). The CDR3 sequence is 15 residues long. CDR3 in DNA: TGTGCCAGCAGTACGGACAGGTCTAGTACAGATACGCAGTATTTT. It encodes CASSTDRSSTDTQYF.

V is TRBV5-4 and J is TRBJ1-5; the D is unclear. Germline values: CDR1 SGHNT, CDR2 YYREEE (reference sequence). V was cut by 2 bases and J by 5 bases, with 11 bases left in between. The CDR3 sequence is 14 residues long. This CDR3 reads CASSLAGIDQPQHF. The CDR3 DNA sequence: TGTGCCAGCAGCTTAGCAGGTATCGATCAGCCCCAGCATTTT.

The J gene is TRBJ1-3, the V gene TRBV12-3 or TRBV12-4; perhaps TRBD1 as D (6 bases). Trimming pared 4 bases from V and 14 bases from J, leaving 12 bases between. The CDR3 sequence is 11 residues long. In DNA, the CDR3 is TGTGCCAGCAGTTATCCGGGACACTTATATTTT. This translates into CASSYPGHLYF.

The V call is TRBV12-3 or TRBV12-4, the J call TRBJ1-1, with D perhaps matching TRBD1 (6 bases). Trimming pared 7 bases from V and 0 bases from J, leaving 9 bases between. This CDR3 spans 13 amino acids. Here the CDR3 reads CASTWGLNTEAFF. CDR3 bases: TGTGCCAGCACATGGGGGCTGAACACTGAAGCTTTCTTT.

This clone has more than one count but fewer than ten. The genes are TRBV27 and TRBJ2-2, with D hard to call. CDR3 size: 13 residues. Germline V gives CDR1 MNHEY, CDR2 SMNVEV (reference sequence). V was pared by 4 bases and J by 4 bases, with 7 bases between. CDR3 DNA sequence: TGTGCCAGCAGTTCCTATCCCACCGGGGAGCTGTTTTTT. Its translation: CASSSYPTGELFF.

This clone turned up a few times. The chain recombines TRBV6-2 or TRBV6-3 with TRBJ2-1; 11 bases line up with TRBD2. Germline-derived CDR1 and CDR2 are MNHEY and SVGEGT. V shed 2 bases, J shed 3 bases, and the junction held 6 bases outside the gene matches. This CDR3 has 17 amino acids. CDR3 sequence: CASSYPTSGAFYNEQFF. DNA of the CDR3: TGTGCCAGCAGTTACCCGACTAGCGGGGCCTTCTACAATGAGCAGTTCTTC.

This clone occurred a few times. The chain carries TRBV7-9 and TRBJ1-2, with 7 bases aligning to TRBD1. With 5 bases clipped from V and 4 bases from J, the junction kept 13 bases outside the gene matches. Germline V gives CDR1 SEHNR, CDR2 FQNEAQ (reference sequence). This CDR3 comprises 16 residues. The CDR3 coding sequence is TGTGCCAGCAGCCCTGGAGGAGGGGGCGCAGCCTATGGCTACACCTTC. Translation: CASSPGGGGAAYGYTF.

The CDR3 DNA sequence: TGTGCCAGCCTTAGCGGGGATATCAATGAAAAACTGTTTTTT. It yields the protein CASLSGDINEKLFF. The rearrangement links TRBV6-5 to TRBJ1-4; D remains unclear. V lost 8 bases to trimming and J lost 5 bases, with 15 bases between them. The germline V gene encodes CDR1 MNHEY and CDR2 SVGAGI. The CDR3 totals 14 residues.

The V call is TRBV2, the J call TRBJ1-2; tentatively, D is TRBD1 (5 bases). Germline loops: CDR1 SNHLY, CDR2 FYNNEI. The CDR3 covers 12 residues. The V gene lost 6 bases and the J gene lost 8 bases, with 13 bases spanning the gap. CDR3 residues: CASSVPRGGYTF. CDR3 DNA: TGTGCCAGCAGCGTCCCCCGGGGGGGCTACACCTTC.

V usage is TRBV28 and J usage is TRBJ1-1; TRBD1 matches at 8 bases. Germline V gene data show CDR1 as MDHEN and CDR2 as SYDVKM. CDR3 length: 13 residues. The junction had 8 bases not matched to a gene; V was cut back by 3 bases and J by 11 bases. This CDR3 reads CASSLPGGAVAFF. The DNA for the CDR3 is TGTGCCAGCAGTTTGCCAGGGGGCGCGGTGGCTTTCTTT.